This T cell receptor (beta chain) stems from a study of neoadjuvant nivolumab and ipilimumab in lung cancer. Turning to the study itself: Nivolumab 3 mg/kg was given days 1, 15 and 29, plus ipilimumab 1 mg/kg day 1 in combination.

Regarding the study as a whole: Pretherapy blood TCR richness correlated positively with resected tumor richness. TCR sequencing covered a small number of samples. Only two of four nivolumab-treated tumors gained richness and clonality by surgery.

Assay: immunoSEQ multiplex PCR; the TCRdb copy retains only in-frame clones and omits some. The table has fewer than 30,000 clones, more than 75% seen once; the top ten hold over 15%. Remarks on this clone: Its antigen is unidentified.

The sequence derives from an adult with non-small cell lung cancer. The sequences come from tumor tissue, collected after neoadjuvant nivolumab, alone or with ipilimumab, at or shortly before surgery.

CDR3 bases: TGCGCCAGCAGCTTGAGGCCGAACACCGGGGAGCTGTTTTTT. Amino acids: CASSLRPNTGELFF. The chain has TRBV5-1 and TRBJ2-2; unclear D gene. The CDR3 runs 14 residues. Germline V gives CDR1 SGHRS, CDR2 YFSETQ. Trimming removed 1 base at V and 0 bases at J, with 4 bases between.